This TCR beta chain emerged from a study of shared clonotypes between healthy human individuals. Study-level results: What limited the represented genetic and exposure-history diversity was the small number of donors. Larger estimated richness was generally seen in naive subsets than in memory subsets.

The V and J ends lost 6 bases and 0 bases respectively, with 8 bases between them. The CDR3 loop spans 14 amino acids. Each donor was a Caucasian adult residing in Nashville, Tennessee. Researchers ran the assay at a deep level. Generated by immunoSEQ multiplex PCR, the TCRdb table keeps only in-frame clones and is missing some. The table shows millions of clones, with around 95% occurring only once. As regards this clone: Its target is unknown.

Sequenced material: naive CD4+ T cells sorted from blood. As to subset: CD45RA+ positively selected. V usage is TRBV6-7 and J usage is TRBJ2-2, with D hard to call. TRBV6-7 is an open reading frame whose function is uncertain. The TCR sequence derives from a man younger than 30 in good health. DNA of the CDR3: TGTGCCAGCAGGCCACGCGCGAACACCGGGGAGCTGTTTTTT. This sequence encodes CASRPRANTGELFF.